The TCR beta chain under discussion was sequenced for a study of shared clonotypes between healthy human individuals (dated by TCRdb to the early 2020s). As for the study more broadly: The cohort comprised a couple of women and a few men aged 18 to 49 years. For each donor, CD4 naive and CD4 memory were each run on three plates, CD8 naive on two plates, and CD8 memory on one plate. Blood TCR repertoires of about five healthy adults were deeply sequenced to estimate repertoire size and the extent of clonotype sharing between individuals. Different laboratories and diverse techniques were used to prepare libraries and sequence TCR repertoires, to increase sequencing depth and limit assay-specific biases. Each donor's leukapheresis produced roughly between about 0.9 and 9.5 billion PBMCs. What the work shows at the level of the full study, not this receptor alone: Naive subsets generally had larger estimated clonotype richness than memory subsets. Roughly 5.2% of naive CD4, 3.5% of naive CD8, approximately 2.2% of memory CD4, and about 0.4% of memory CD8 clonotypes were shared across four donors. Pairwise subsampling indicated that sequencing depth was expected to affect the degree of clonotype sharing among donors. Sampling was limited to blood, and TCR repertoires in tissue likely differ from TCR repertoires in blood. Rarefaction of sorted-subset datasets indicated incomplete sequencing despite the large sequencing depth. Because the study included only a small number of donors, the genetic and exposure-history diversity represented was limited. Higher generation probabilities were observed for clonotypes shared by all four sorted-subset donors than for non-shared clonotypes.

V sheds 3 bases and J sheds 4 bases, leaving 7 bases between their ends. The germline V gene sets CDR1 to SGHRS and CDR2 to YFSETQ. Taken from cysteine to phenylalanine, the CDR3 has 13 residues. Solely the CDR3 DNA is kept, with 39 bases framed from the first base. A word on this clone: Its antigen is unknown. Within one base of it there is no much larger clone, and no base qualities were kept.

TCR CDR3 regions were amplified from genomic DNA by multiplex PCR using the deep immunoSEQ assay. For each cell subset, the extracted genomic DNA was distributed evenly across all wells of several immunoSEQ 96-well plates, and each plate served as one replicate. For sorted subsets, approximately 0.2 ug of genomic DNA, equivalent to about 30,000 T cell genomes, went into each replicate PCR. Purified libraries were measured with a Qubit 3.0 fluorometer, size-checked on a Bioanalyzer 2100, and measured again with the KAPA Library Quantification kit. A separate single-read 150-cycle Illumina NextSeq 550 flow cell was used to sequence each immunoSEQ 96-well plate. The source study handled its data this way. Because the immunoSEQ output included only junctional sequences and no quality scores, the filtering could not be the same as the filtering used for full-length reads. Sequences were annotated with PyIR, a Python wrapper for IgBLAST v1.9, and V/J genes and CDR3 were assigned using IMGT germline references. Reads were filtered out if the reads had weak V/J assignments (E-value above 1e-6), no CDR3, stop codons, out-of-frame junctions, or ambiguous translated residues. V3J clonotypes were defined by identical inferred V gene, J gene, and CDR3 amino acid sequence. The percentage overlap between two repertoires was calculated by dividing the number of shared unique clonotypes by the size of the smaller repertoire. Repertoire richness was assessed with RTK rarefaction, the Chao1 estimator, and Recon v2.1 estimates of unobserved clonotypes. Generation probabilities for all TCRbeta clonotypes obtained by the gDNA method from a few donors were computed using OLGA. Drawn from immuneACCESS, this table holds only the in-frame rearrangements with V and J called that TCRdb kept. Clones are partly lost; checked studies trace under half to an unresolved V gene and leave the rest unexplained. Clonal size and the V and J genes are those of that table, whereas D and trimming came from the DNA. In this sample the table shows 850,000 to 1,200,000 clones, 75% of which occur a single time. The ten largest clones capture approximately 1.5% of the sample.

Donors were healthy HIV-negative adults with no recently reported acute infections or vaccinations. Every donor was a Caucasian adult residing in Nashville, Tennessee, USA. CD4+ T cells were enriched by magnetic negative selection, after which naive cells were positively selected on CD45RA and the negative fraction was taken as the memory subset. Blood was collected by leukapheresis, and PBMCs were isolated by Ficoll-Histopaque density gradient centrifugation and then cryopreserved in liquid nitrogen vapor phase. Analytical flow cytometry was used to check the purity and quantity of each magnetically sorted T cell population. Each sorted fraction had its genomic DNA isolated and then quantified by UV absorbance on a Nanodrop 2000c.

This receptor was identified in a man younger than 30 in good health. The sequenced material came from memory CD4+ T cells sorted from blood. The cell subset or site label corresponds to: CD45RA-negative fraction. Recombination linked TRBV5-1 to TRBJ1-4; no D gene can be assigned with confidence. CDR3 loop: CASSSELNEKLFF. The base sequence is TGCGCCAGCAGCTCAGAGCTTAATGAAAAACTGTTTTTT.